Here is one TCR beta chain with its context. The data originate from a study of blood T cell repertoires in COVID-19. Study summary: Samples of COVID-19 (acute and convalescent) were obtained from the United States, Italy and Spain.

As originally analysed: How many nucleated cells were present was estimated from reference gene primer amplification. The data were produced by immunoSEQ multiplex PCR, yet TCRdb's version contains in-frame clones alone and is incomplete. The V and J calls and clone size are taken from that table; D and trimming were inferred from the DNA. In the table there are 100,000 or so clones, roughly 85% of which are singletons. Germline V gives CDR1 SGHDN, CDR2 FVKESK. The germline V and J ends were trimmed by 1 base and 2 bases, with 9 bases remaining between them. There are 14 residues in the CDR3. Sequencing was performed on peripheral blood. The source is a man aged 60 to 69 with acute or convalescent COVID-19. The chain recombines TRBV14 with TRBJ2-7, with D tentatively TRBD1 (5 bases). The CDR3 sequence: CASSQGLGPYEQYF. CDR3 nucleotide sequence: TGTGCCAGCAGCCAAGGCTTGGGGCCCTACGAGCAGTACTTC.